The 22 T cell receptor beta chains given below trace back to one sample, sequenced in a study of T cell repertoires in cytomegalovirus infection. These TCRs' antigens remain unknown. TCRdb reanalysed the reads using MiXCR and keeps one entry per CDR3 protein. This table has roughly 730,000 distinct CDR3 sequences, around 35% appearing once. The source was cultured PBMCs, collected from culture after CMV antigen stimulation. The receptors come from a human donor in good health (CMV status not recorded). Some clones in this sample may be carry-over from other donors' samples.

The chain combines TRBV12-3 or TRBV12-4 with TRBJ1-3; 7 bases align to TRBD1. The CDR3 loop spans 15 amino acids. J was trimmed by 0 bases and V by 5 bases; bases with no gene match: 4. The CDR3 coding sequence is TGTGCCAGCAGTCGACAGGGAAGCTCTGGAAACACCATATATTTT. Translation: CASSRQGSSGNTIYF.

This clonotype showed up just a few times. The chain has TRBV4-1 and TRBJ1-6; D is ambiguous. This CDR3 has 13 residues. Germline CDR1 reads MGHRA; CDR2 reads YSYEKL. V dropped 7 bases and J dropped 10 bases, with 14 bases sitting between them. The CDR3 loop is CASKRDVVSPLHF. Written as DNA, the CDR3 is TGCGCCAGCAAACGAGATGTTGTATCACCCCTCCACTTT.

This clonotype was seen once. The chain recombines TRBV6-1 with TRBJ2-5; D call uncertain. From germline, CDR1 is MNHNS and CDR2 SASEGT. V was shortened by 6 bases and J by 2 bases, with 19 bases between the two germline ends. The CDR3 length is 16 residues. Here the CDR3 reads CASRGNVGVGQETQYF. The CDR3 DNA sequence: TGTGCCAGCAGGGGGAATGTGGGCGTCGGTCAAGAGACCCAGTACTTC.

V and J are TRBV20-1 and TRBJ1-4; D uncertain. The germline gives CDR1 DFQATT, CDR2 SNEGSKA (reference sequence). V was pared by 0 bases and J by 0 bases, with 2 bases between. The CDR3 has 13 residues. This CDR3 is CSARETTNEKLFF. The CDR3 region has the DNA TGCAGTGCTAGAGAAACAACTAATGAAAAACTGTTTTTT.

In this sample, this clonotype turned up a few times. The chain uses TRBV6-6 and TRBJ1-4; D remains unclear. Trimming cost V 7 bases and J 0 bases, with 9 bases left between them. Germline CDR1 MNHNY, CDR2 SVGAGI (reference sequence). The CDR3 extends over 14 amino acids. The CDR3 bases are TGTGCCAGCACTCGACTTACAACTAATGAAAAACTGTTTTTT. It translates to CASTRLTTNEKLFF.

As DNA, the CDR3 is TGTGCCAGCAGTTACTCGAGGAGAATGCAGGGGACAGATACGCAGTATTTT. The encoded protein is CASSYSRRMQGTDTQYF. V gene TRBV6-2 or TRBV6-3 combines with J gene TRBJ2-3; tentatively, D is TRBD1 (6 bases). The CDR3 is 17 amino acids. Per germline, CDR1 MNHEY and CDR2 SVGEGT. Trimming took 0 bases from V and 3 from J, leaving 16 bases between them.

This chain uses TRBV6-1 with TRBJ1-1; TRBD1 might be the D (6 bases). Germline V gene lookup returns CDR1 MNHNS and CDR2 SASEGT. Trimming left V 8 bases short and J 2 bases short, with 15 bases between. The CDR3 extends over 14 amino acids. The CDR3 sequence: CASVRGIANTEAFF. The DNA for the CDR3 is TGTGCCAGCGTGAGGGGGATAGCCAACACTGAAGCTTTCTTT.

This clonotype was found a few times. This chain joins TRBV6-5 and TRBJ2-7, with a tentative D call TRBD1 (6 bases). The CDR3 runs to 15 residues. CDR1 and CDR2 from the germline V gene are MNHEY and SVGAGI. Trimming stripped 2 bases from V and 2 bases from J, with 13 bases between. CDR3 sequence reads: CASSYGTQPTYEQYF. CDR3 DNA: TGTGCCAGCAGTTACGGGACACAGCCCACCTACGAGCAGTACTTC.

The gene calls are TRBV7-2 and TRBJ2-7; no firm D call. This CDR3 is built from 15 residues. V lost 2 bases to trimming and J lost 0 bases, with 11 bases between them. Per germline, CDR1 SGHTA and CDR2 FQGNSA. The DNA for the CDR3 is TGTGCCAGCAGCTTAATCGACGCCTACTCCTACGAGCAGTACTTC. It codes for CASSLIDAYSYEQYF. The entire variable domain, with the rest obtained from reference TRBV7-2 and TRBJ2-7, is as follows: GAGVSQSPSNKVTEKGKDVELRCDPISGHTALYWYRQSLGQGLEFLIYFQGNSAPDKSGLPSDRFSAERTGGSVSTLTIQRTQQEDSAVYLCASSLIDAYSYEQYFGPGTRLTVT.

The V call is TRBV28, the J call TRBJ1-5, with D hard to call. Per germline, CDR1 MDHEN and CDR2 SYDVKM. The V end lost 6 bases, the J end lost 2 bases, and 8 bases lay between the germline ends. CDR3 length: 13 residues. The CDR3 protein is CASSALRNQPQHF. In nucleotides, the CDR3 is TGTGCCAGCAGCGCTCTCCGCAATCAGCCCCAGCATTTT.

This clonotype was counted ten times or more. V gene TRBV12-3 or TRBV12-4 combines with J gene TRBJ2-7; 9 bases match TRBD1. The ends lost 3 bases at V and 7 bases at J; junction bases unmatched: 7. CDR3 length: 14 residues. CDR3: CASSFRDREGEQYF. The CDR3, as DNA: TGTGCCAGCAGTTTCCGGGACAGGGAGGGAGAGCAGTACTTC.

This sequence joins TRBV7-9 and TRBJ2-7, with 7 nucleotides matching TRBD1. The CDR3 is 14 residues long. V lost 5 bases to trimming and J lost 0 bases; unmatched junction nucleotides: 4. Germline V CDR1 and CDR2: SEHNR, FQNEAQ (reference sequence). The CDR3 coding sequence is TGTGCCAGCAGCGGGGGACAGCCCTCCTACGAGCAGTACTTC. Translated: CASSGGQPSYEQYF.

The CDR3 sequence is CASSISWDEQYF. As DNA, the CDR3 is TGTGCCAGTAGTATTTCCTGGGACGAGCAGTACTTC. The genes are TRBV19 and TRBJ2-7, with D hard to call. Germline V lookup: CDR1 LNHDA, CDR2 SQIVND (reference sequence). The CDR3 spans 12 residues. Trimming took off 3 bases at V and 5 bases at J, with 8 bases between the two ends.

This clonotype was picked up a small number of times. The rearrangement links TRBV4-1 to TRBJ2-5; possibly TRBD1 for D (6 bases). Germline values: CDR1 MGHRA, CDR2 YSYEKL. The CDR3 extends over 15 amino acids. The V gene lost 0 bases and the J gene lost 5 bases, with 13 bases spanning the gap. CDR3: CASSQDNRERETQYF. The CDR3 region has the DNA TGCGCCAGCAGCCAAGATAACAGGGAGAGGGAGACCCAGTACTTC.

The chain is built from TRBV7-9 and TRBJ1-6; D call uncertain. The V gene's germline CDR1 is SEHNR and CDR2 FQNEAQ (reference sequence). The CDR3 is 14 residues long. The V and J ends lost 3 bases and 4 bases respectively, with 7 bases between them. The CDR3 region is CASSFVGYNSPLHF. The CDR3 DNA reads as TGTGCCAGCAGCTTTGTTGGGTATAATTCACCCCTCCACTTT. Looking up the rest from reference TRBV7-9 and TRBJ1-6 gives the full variable domain: DTGVSQNPRHKITKRGQNVTFRCDPISEHNRLYWYRQTLGQGPEFLTYFQNEAQLEKSRLLSDRFSAERPKGSFSTLEIQRTEQGDSAMYLCASSFVGYNSPLHFGNGTRLTVT.

V and J are TRBV20-1 and TRBJ1-5; the D is unclear. V lost 3 bases and J 1 base, leaving 13 bases between the germline ends. CDR1 and CDR2 (germline): DFQATT, SNEGSKA (reference sequence). The CDR3 totals 15 residues. CDR3 nucleotides: TGCAGTGCTAGCGGACCCATATTCAGCAATCAGCCCCAGCATTTT. Translating it yields CSASGPIFSNQPQHF.

The sample holds a few counts of this clonotype. The chain is built from TRBV19 and TRBJ1-2; D is uncertain. Trimming removed 4 bases at V and 6 bases at J, with 15 bases between. CDR1 and CDR2 from the germline V gene are LNHDA and SQIVND (reference sequence). There are 14 residues in the CDR3. The CDR3 is CASSREWFGHGYTF. The DNA of the CDR3 is TGTGCCAGTAGTAGGGAGTGGTTTGGGCATGGCTACACCTTC.

This clonotype was seen only a few times. The CDR3 protein is CASSLPSPVWQFF. The CDR3 DNA sequence: TGCGCCAGCAGCTTGCCCTCCCCGGTTTGGCAGTTCTTC. The gene calls are TRBV5-1 and TRBJ2-1; D uncertain. V gave up 1 base and J gave up 12 bases, with 14 bases separating them. The CDR3 runs to 13 residues. Germline CDR1 reads SGHRS; CDR2 reads YFSETQ.

Remarks on this clonotype: A read error is likely, as this CDR3 ends without the conserved phenylalanine or tryptophan. The chain joins TRBV4-3 to TRBJ2-7; D is uncertain. This CDR3 contains 13 residues. Germline lookup yields CDR1 LGHNA and CDR2 YSLEER. Trimming took off 1 base at V and 3 bases at J, with 7 bases between the two ends. The DNA for the CDR3 is TGCGCCAGCAGCCAAGCCTATCTCTACGAGCAGTACTCC. Its protein is CASSQAYLYEQYS.

This clonotype was seen repeatedly, ten times or more. The V call is TRBV7-8, the J call TRBJ1-4; weak D call: TRBD1 (6 bases). CDR1 and CDR2 from the germline V gene are SGHVS and FQNEAQ. This CDR3 spans 15 amino acids. Trimming left V 5 bases short and J 8 bases short, with 18 bases between. This CDR3 reads CASSLFAQGGEKLFF. As DNA, the CDR3 is TGTGCCAGCAGCCTCTTTGCACAGGGCGGCGAAAAACTGTTTTTT.

The chain has TRBV7-6 and TRBJ1-3; D not resolved. CDR1 is SGHVS, CDR2 FNYEAQ, per germline. Trimming stripped 3 bases from V and 3 bases from J, with 15 bases between. CDR3 length equals 16 residues. The CDR3 loop is CASSFQAPFGGNTIYF. CDR3 DNA sequence: TGTGCCAGCAGCTTTCAGGCTCCGTTCGGTGGAAACACCATATATTTT.

Only a few counts were recorded for this clonotype. The chain is built from TRBV4-1 and TRBJ1-6, with D perhaps matching TRBD1 (6 bases). V lost 1 base and J lost 11, with 9 bases in between. The CDR3 spans 13 residues. Germline V gene data show CDR1 as MGHRA and CDR2 as YSYEKL. The CDR3 region has the DNA TGCGCCAGCAGCCAAGGGCAGGGGACACCCCTCCACTTT. Its translation is CASSQGQGTPLHF.